The 8 T cell receptor beta chains reported below all come from one sample, sequenced in a study of blood T cell repertoires in COVID-19. The method was immunoSEQ multiplex PCR; TCRdb's version includes in-frame clones alone and lacks a portion of them. The sample contains 350,000 to 400,000 clones, roughly 90% of which appear only once. Specimen: PBMCs or T cells enriched from blood (not recorded which). The source is a woman aged 40-49 years who had been exposed to COVID-19.

The J gene is TRBJ1-2, the V gene TRBV30; TRBD1 is a possible D gene (5 bases). Trimming pared 3 bases from V and 8 bases from J, leaving 16 bases between. The CDR3 loop spans 13 amino acids. CDR1 GTSNPN and CDR2 SVGIG come from the germline V gene (reference sequence). The DNA of the CDR3 is TGTGCCTGGAGCGATTGGCCGGGGGGGGGCTACACCTTC. It translates to CAWSDWPGGGYTF.

The CDR3 DNA is TGTGCCAGCAGCCAAGATCATGTCGCAAGACTGCCTGAAAAACTGTTTTTT. Translating gives CASSQDHVARLPEKLFF. The gene calls are TRBV14 and TRBJ1-4; D ambiguous. With 0 bases removed from V and 7 bases from J, the gap between germline ends came to 18 bases. The CDR3 contains 17 residues. Per the germline V gene, CDR1 is SGHDN and CDR2 is FVKESK. The complete variable domain, with remaining parts taken from reference TRBV14 and TRBJ1-4, reads EAGVTQFPSHSVIEKGQTVTLRCDPISGHDNLYWYRRVMGKEIKFLLHFVKESKQDESGMPNNRFLAERTGGTYSTLKVQPAELEDSGVYFCASSQDHVARLPEKLFFGSGTQLSVL.

The V call is TRBV1, the J call TRBJ2-5; the table's D call, TRBD1, has no DNA check behind it. TRBV1 is tagged as a pseudogene. The CDR3 is made up of 19 amino acids. CDR3 loop: CTSSPSKRQGATCFETQYF. In DNA form, the CDR3 reads TGCACCAGCAGCCCGAGTAAGAGACAGGGGGCGACCTGTTTCGAGACCCAGTACTTC.

The CDR3 is CASSLGGQGADGYTF. Written as DNA, the CDR3 is TGTGCCAGCAGCTTAGGAGGACAGGGGGCCGATGGCTACACCTTC. This chain uses TRBV7-2 with TRBJ1-2, with 11 positions matching TRBD1. CDR3 length: 15 residues. The junction had 4 bases not matched to a gene; V was cut back by 1 base and J by 6 bases. Germline-derived CDR1 and CDR2 are SGHTA and FQGNSA.

This chain links TRBV19 with TRBJ2-7; 7 bases match TRBD2. V shed 9 bases and J 1 base; nucleotides not matched to a gene: 6. CDR1 LNHDA and CDR2 SQIVND come from the germline V gene (reference sequence). The CDR3 length is 13 residues. This CDR3 reads CASGLGGSYEQYF. The CDR3 bases are TGTGCCAGCGGGTTGGGGGGGTCCTACGAGCAGTACTTC.

V is TRBV19 and J is TRBJ2-1, with TRBD2 matching 12 bases. The germline V gene encodes CDR1 LNHDA and CDR2 SQIVND (reference sequence). V lost 7 bases, J lost 0 bases, and 10 bases stayed unmatched. The CDR3 has 18 residues. The CDR3 region has the DNA TGTGCCAGTATCCATCCGACTAGCGGGGGCTACTCCTACAATGAGCAGTTCTTC. This translates into CASIHPTSGGYSYNEQFF.

The chain is built from TRBV18 and TRBJ2-2, with TRBD1 matching 7 bases. Per germline, CDR1 KGHSH and CDR2 LQKENI. V dropped 5 bases and J dropped 9; count of bases not matched to a gene: 15. The CDR3 is made up of 16 amino acids. In nucleotides, the CDR3 is TGTGCCAGCTCATCGGCCGGGACAGTCGATTCAAGGGAGCTGTTTTTT. Translation gives CASSSAGTVDSRELFF.

Note on this clone: Other DNA sequences of this sample code for an identical CDR3. The rearrangement links TRBV5-6 to TRBJ2-3; TRBD2 matches at 8 bases. CDR1 is SGHDT and CDR2 is YYEEEE in the germline V gene. J gave up 1 base and V 1 base, and 2 bases lay outside the gene matches. This CDR3 contains 15 residues. The CDR3 loop is CASSLTSGGTDTQYF. Written as DNA, the CDR3 is TGTGCCAGCAGCTTGACTAGCGGAGGCACAGATACGCAGTATTTT. Full variable domain (rest looked up from reference TRBV5-6 and TRBJ2-3): DAGVTQSPTHLIKTRGQQVTLRCSPKSGHDTVSWYQQALGQGPQFIFQYYEEEERQRGNFPDRFSGHQFPNYSSELNVNALLLGDSALYLCASSLTSGGTDTQYFGPGTRLTVL.